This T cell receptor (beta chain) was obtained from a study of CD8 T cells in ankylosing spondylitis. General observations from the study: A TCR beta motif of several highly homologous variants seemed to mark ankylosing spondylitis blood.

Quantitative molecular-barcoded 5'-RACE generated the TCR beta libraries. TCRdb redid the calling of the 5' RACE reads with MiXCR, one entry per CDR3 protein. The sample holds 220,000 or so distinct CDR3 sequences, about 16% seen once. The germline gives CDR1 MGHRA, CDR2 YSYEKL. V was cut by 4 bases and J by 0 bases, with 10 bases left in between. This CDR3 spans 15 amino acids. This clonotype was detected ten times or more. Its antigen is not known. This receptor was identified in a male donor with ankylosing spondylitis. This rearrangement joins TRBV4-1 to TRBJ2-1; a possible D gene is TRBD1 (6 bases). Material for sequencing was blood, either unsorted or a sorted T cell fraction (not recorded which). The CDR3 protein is CASSRQASSYNEQFF. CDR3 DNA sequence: TGCGCCAGCAGCCGACAGGCCAGCTCCTACAATGAGCAGTTCTTC.